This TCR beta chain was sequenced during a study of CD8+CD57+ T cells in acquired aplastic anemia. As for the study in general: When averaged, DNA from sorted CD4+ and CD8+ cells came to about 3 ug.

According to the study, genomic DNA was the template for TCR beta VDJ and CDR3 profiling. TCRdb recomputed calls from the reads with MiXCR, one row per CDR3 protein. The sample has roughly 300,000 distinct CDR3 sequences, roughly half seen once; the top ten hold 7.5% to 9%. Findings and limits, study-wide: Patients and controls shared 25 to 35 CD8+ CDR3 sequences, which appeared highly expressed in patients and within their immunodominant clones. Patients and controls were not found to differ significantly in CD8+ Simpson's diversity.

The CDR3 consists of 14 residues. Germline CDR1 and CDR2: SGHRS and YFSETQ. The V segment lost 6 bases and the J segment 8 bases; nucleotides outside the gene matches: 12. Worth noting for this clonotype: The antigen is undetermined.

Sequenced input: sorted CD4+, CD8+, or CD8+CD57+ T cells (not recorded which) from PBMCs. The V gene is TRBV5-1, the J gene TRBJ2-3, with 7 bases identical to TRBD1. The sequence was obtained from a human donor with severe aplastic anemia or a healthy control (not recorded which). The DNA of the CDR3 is TGCGCCAGCAAAGAGGGGGCAATAGGTGGTACGCAGTATTTT. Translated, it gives CASKEGAIGGTQYF.